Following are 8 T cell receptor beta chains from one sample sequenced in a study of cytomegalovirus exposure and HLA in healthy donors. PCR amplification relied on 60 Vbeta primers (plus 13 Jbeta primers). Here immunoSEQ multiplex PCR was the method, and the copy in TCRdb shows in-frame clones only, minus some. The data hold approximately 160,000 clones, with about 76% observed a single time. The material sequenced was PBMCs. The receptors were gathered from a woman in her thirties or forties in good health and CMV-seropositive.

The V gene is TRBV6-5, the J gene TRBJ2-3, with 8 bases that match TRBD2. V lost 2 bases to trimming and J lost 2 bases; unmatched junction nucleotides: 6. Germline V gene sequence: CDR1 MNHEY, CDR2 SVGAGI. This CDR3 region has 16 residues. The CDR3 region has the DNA TGTGCCAGCAGTTACGGCCCGGGGGGGCTCACAGATACGCAGTATTTT. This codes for CASSYGPGGLTDTQYF.

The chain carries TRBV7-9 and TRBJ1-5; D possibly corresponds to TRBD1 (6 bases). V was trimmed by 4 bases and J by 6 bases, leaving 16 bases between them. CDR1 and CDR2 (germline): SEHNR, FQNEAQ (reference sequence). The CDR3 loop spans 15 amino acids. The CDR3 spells CASSSGAGAGQPQHF. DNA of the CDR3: TGTGCCAGCAGCTCAGGGGCGGGGGCCGGTCAGCCCCAGCATTTT.

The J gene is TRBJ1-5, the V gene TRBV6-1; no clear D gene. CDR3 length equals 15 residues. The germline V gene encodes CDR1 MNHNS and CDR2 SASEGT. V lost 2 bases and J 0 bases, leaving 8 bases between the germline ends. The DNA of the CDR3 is TGTGCCAGCAGTGAATCGTGGGCTAGCAATCAGCCCCAGCATTTT. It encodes CASSESWASNQPQHF.

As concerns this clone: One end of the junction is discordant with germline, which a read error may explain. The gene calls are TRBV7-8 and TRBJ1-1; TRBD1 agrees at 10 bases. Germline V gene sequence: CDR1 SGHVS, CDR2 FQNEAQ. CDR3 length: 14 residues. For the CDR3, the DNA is TGTGCCAGCAGCTCGGACAGGGGGAACCCTGAAGCTTTCTTT. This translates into CASSSDRGNPEAFF. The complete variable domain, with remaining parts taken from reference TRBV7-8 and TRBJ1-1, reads GAGVSQSPRYKVAKRGQDVALRCDPISGHVSLFWYQQALGQGPEFLTYFQNEAQLDKSGLPSDRFFAERPEGSVSTLKIQRTQQEDSAVYLCASSSDRGNPEAFFGQGTRLTVV.

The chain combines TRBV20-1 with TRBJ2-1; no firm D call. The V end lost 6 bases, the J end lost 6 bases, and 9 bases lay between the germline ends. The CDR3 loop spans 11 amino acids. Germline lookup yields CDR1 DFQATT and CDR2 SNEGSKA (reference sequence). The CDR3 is CSAFWPNEQFF. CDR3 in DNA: TGCAGTGCCTTCTGGCCCAATGAGCAGTTCTTC.

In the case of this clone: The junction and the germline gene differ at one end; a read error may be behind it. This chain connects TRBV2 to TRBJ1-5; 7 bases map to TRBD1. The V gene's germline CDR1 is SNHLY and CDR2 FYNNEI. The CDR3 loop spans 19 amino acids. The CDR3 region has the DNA TGTGCCAGCAGCGCGGGGACAGCAAGGGGATATGGGGGTAATCGGCCCCAGCATTTT. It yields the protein CASSAGTARGYGGNRPQHF.

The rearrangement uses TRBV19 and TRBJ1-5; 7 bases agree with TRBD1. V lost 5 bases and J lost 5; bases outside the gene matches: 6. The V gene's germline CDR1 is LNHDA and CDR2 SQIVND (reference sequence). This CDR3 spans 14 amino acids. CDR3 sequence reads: CASSPGDRHQPQHF. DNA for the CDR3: TGTGCCAGTAGTCCAGGGGACAGACATCAGCCCCAGCATTTT. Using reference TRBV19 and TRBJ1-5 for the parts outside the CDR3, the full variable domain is DGGITQSPKYLFRKEGQNVTLSCEQNLNHDAMYWYRQDPGQGLRLIYYSQIVNDFQKGDIAEGYSVSREKKESFPLTVTSAQKNPTAFYLCASSPGDRHQPQHFGDGTRLSIL.

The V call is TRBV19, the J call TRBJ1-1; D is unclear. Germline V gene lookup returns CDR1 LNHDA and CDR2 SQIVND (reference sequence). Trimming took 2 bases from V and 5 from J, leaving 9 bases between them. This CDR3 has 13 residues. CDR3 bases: TGTGCCAGTAGTATAATACGAGGGACTGAAGCTTTCTTT. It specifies CASSIIRGTEAFF.